This TCR beta chain emerged from a study of blood T cell repertoires in COVID-19. Per the original methods: For nucleated cells, counts were estimated from reference gene primer amplification. Some clones are missing from TCRdb's copy, which holds only in-frame ones; the method was immunoSEQ multiplex PCR. V and J calls plus clone size are reproduced from that table; the DNA served to infer D and trimming. This table holds around 180,000 clones, over 75% found once. Recruited during active infection, patients (from Seattle) were subsequently followed longitudinally. Trimming at V came to 5 bases and at J to 8 bases, leaving 6 bases not matched to a gene. This CDR3 has 13 residues.

Sequencing input: peripheral blood. The V call is TRBV12-3 or TRBV12-4, the J call TRBJ2-1; 7 nucleotides line up with TRBD2. The clonotype was recovered from a person aged 70 to 79 with COVID-19, enrolled during active disease. CDR3 coding DNA: TGTGCCAGCAGTGGGGGGGACTTCGATGAGCAGTTCTTC. Amino acid sequence: CASSGGDFDEQFF.